This is a list of T cell receptor beta chains from one sample in a study of blood T cells in healthy people across ages. Via MiXCR, TCRdb re-called the 5' RACE reads, giving one row per CDR3 protein. This table holds some 1.5 million distinct CDR3 sequences, approximately 28% found once. The sample comprised blood. These receptor sequences come from a woman aged 25 to 39 in good health. Each CDR3 is given with its conserved first and last residue. D genes are given only for firm matches. For some rows the clone size is stated as once, few or many, or as a class when expanded; others skip it.

D gene: NA; clone size: NA; V gene: TRBV6-6; J gene: TRBJ2-1; CDR3 protein: CASSGRGFAGNEQFF; CDR3 DNA: TGTGCCAGCAGTGGGAGGGGGTTTGCAGGCAATGAGCAGTTCTTC
D gene: NA; clone size: many; V gene: TRBV7-9; J gene: TRBJ2-6; CDR3 protein: CASSLGGAAGANVLTF; CDR3 DNA: TGTGCCAGCAGCTTAGGGGGCGCGGCTGGGGCCAACGTCCTGACTTTC
D gene: TRBD2; clone size: many; V gene: TRBV9; J gene: TRBJ2-7; CDR3 protein: CASSVELAGVYEQYF; CDR3 DNA: TGTGCCAGCAGCGTAGAACTAGCGGGAGTCTACGAGCAGTACTTC
D gene: NA; clone size: NA; V gene: TRBV28; J gene: TRBJ1-2; CDR3 protein: CASKWNYGYTF; CDR3 DNA: TGTGCCAGCAAGTGGAACTATGGCTACACCTTC
D gene: NA; clone size: few; V gene: TRBV13; J gene: TRBJ2-1; CDR3 protein: CASALRGRVEQFF; CDR3 DNA: TGTGCCAGCGCCCTGAGGGGCCGGGTCGAGCAGTTCTTC
D gene: TRBD1; clone size: NA; V gene: TRBV10-3; J gene: TRBJ2-1; CDR3 protein: CAVKAGTGAHNEQFF; CDR3 DNA: TGTGCCGTTAAGGCAGGGACAGGGGCCCACAATGAGCAGTTCTTC
D gene: TRBD2; clone size: few; V gene: TRBV20-1; J gene: TRBJ2-7; CDR3 protein: CSARTGGGSEQYF; CDR3 DNA: TGCAGTGCTAGAACGGGAGGGGGGTCCGAGCAGTACTTC
D gene: NA; clone size: NA; V gene: TRBV25-1; J gene: TRBJ1-2; CDR3 protein: CASSGTVRAYGYTF; CDR3 DNA: TGTGCCAGCAGTGGTACTGTGCGGGCCTATGGCTACACCTTC
D gene: NA; clone size: few; V gene: TRBV20-1; J gene: TRBJ1-1; CDR3 protein: CSAREGRVGTEAFF; CDR3 DNA: TGCAGTGCTAGAGAAGGCAGGGTGGGAACTGAAGCTTTCTTT
D gene: NA; clone size: NA; V gene: TRBV2; J gene: TRBJ1-1; CDR3 protein: CASSWGGGSMAEAFF; CDR3 DNA: TGTGCCAGCAGTTGGGGCGGCGGGTCTATGGCTGAAGCTTTCTTT
D gene: TRBD1; clone size: many; V gene: TRBV20-1; J gene: TRBJ2-7; CDR3 protein: CSAGAPGQGAYEQYF; CDR3 DNA: TGCAGTGCTGGCGCCCCGGGACAGGGGGCCTACGAGCAGTACTTC
D gene: NA; clone size: few; V gene: TRBV20-1; J gene: TRBJ2-3; CDR3 protein: CSVNRPSTDTQYF; CDR3 DNA: TGCAGTGTTAACCGACCCAGCACAGATACGCAGTATTTT
D gene: NA; clone size: many; V gene: TRBV10-3; J gene: TRBJ2-5; CDR3 protein: CAISERSQETQYF; CDR3 DNA: TGTGCCATCAGTGAGCGGTCCCAAGAGACCCAGTACTTC
D gene: NA; clone size: few; V gene: TRBV28; J gene: TRBJ2-7; CDR3 protein: CASSPYSHEQYF; CDR3 DNA: TGTGCCAGCTCTCCGTATTCCCACGAGCAGTACTTC
D gene: NA; clone size: NA; V gene: TRBV10-3; J gene: TRBJ1-1; CDR3 protein: CAINESENTEAFF; CDR3 DNA: TGTGCCATCAATGAGTCCGAGAACACTGAAGCTTTCTTT
D gene: NA; clone size: NA; V gene: TRBV7-8; J gene: TRBJ2-1; CDR3 protein: CASSLVVPLYNEQFF; CDR3 DNA: TGTGCCAGCAGCTTAGTGGTTCCTCTCTACAATGAGCAGTTCTTC